A single sample gave rise to the 13 T cell receptor beta chains below, sequenced in a study of T cells in Graves' hyperthyroidism and ophthalmopathy. RNA transcripts gave rise to amplified TCR beta CDR3 regions. TCR CDR3 underwent first-round RT-PCR with the HTBI primer set. TCRdb called the multiplex PCR reads again in MiXCR, with one record for every CDR3 protein. The data contain around 500,000 distinct CDR3 sequences, around 15% of them singletons. The sample consisted of blood. The source of these receptors is a woman aged 40-49 years with Graves' hyperthyroidism.

This clonotype appeared many times. This chain uses TRBV10-3 with TRBJ2-1, with 7 bases lining up with TRBD2. The V gene end was trimmed by 7 bases and the J gene end by 9 bases; junction bases not matched to a gene: 9. This CDR3 contains 13 residues. The germline CDR1 and CDR2 sequences are ENHRY and SYGVKD. CDR3 coding DNA: TGTGCCATCACAACAACTAGCGAGGGTGAGCAGTTCTTC. Its translation: CAITTTSEGEQFF.

This clonotype was seen many times. The gene calls are TRBV13 and TRBJ2-5; TRBD2 might be the D (6 bases). The V end was cut by 5 bases, the J end by 4 bases, with 17 bases between. Per the germline V gene, CDR1 is PRHDT and CDR2 is FYEKMQ (reference sequence). The CDR3 length is 15 residues. The CDR3 reads CASSPPGLFGETQYF. DNA for the CDR3: TGTGCCAGCAGCCCCCCGGGACTTTTTGGAGAGACCCAGTACTTC.

This clonotype was detected ten times or more. The rearrangement links TRBV20-1 to TRBJ2-2; 9 positions match TRBD1. The CDR3 is 13 residues long. Germline-derived CDR1 and CDR2 are DFQATT and SNEGSKA (reference sequence). Trimming at V came to 7 bases and at J to 5 bases, leaving 5 bases not matched to a gene. As DNA, the CDR3 is TGCAGTGTTACAGGGGGCGAAACCGGGGAGCTGTTTTTT. Its translation is CSVTGGETGELFF.

This clonotype was observed many times. This chain connects TRBV27 to TRBJ2-7; a weak D match, TRBD1 (6 bases). V lost 4 bases, J lost 0 bases, and 10 bases lay in between. CDR3 length: 14 residues. The germline CDR1 and CDR2 sequences are MNHEY and SMNVEV (reference sequence). CDR3 sequence: CASSSRDNSYEQYF. Written as DNA, the CDR3 is TGTGCCAGCAGTTCCCGGGACAACTCCTACGAGCAGTACTTC.

J is TRBJ2-5 and V is TRBV19, with a weak D call TRBD2 (6 bases). This CDR3 is built from 16 residues. CDR1 is LNHDA, CDR2 SQIVND, per germline (reference sequence). V shed 1 base and J shed 1 base, with 13 bases lying between them. The CDR3 nucleotides are TGTGCCAGTAGTATAGGGACTAACCTTTTCCAAGAGACCCAGTACTTC. Its protein product is CASSIGTNLFQETQYF.

Ten or more counts support this clonotype. A read error may explain this, as a much larger clone is one base away. This chain links TRBV2 with TRBJ2-1; D not certain. CDR3 length: 11 amino acids. Deletions cut 7 bases from V and 7 bases from J, with 8 bases between. The V gene's germline CDR1 is SNHLY and CDR2 FYNNEI. CDR3 loop: CASILVNEQFF. CDR3 DNA: TGTGCCAGCATCTTAGTTAATGAGCAGTTCTTC. Full variable domain (outside the CDR3, taken from reference TRBV2 and TRBJ2-1): EPEVTQTPSHQVTQMGQEVILRCVPISNHLYFYWYRQILGQKVEFLVSFYNNEISEKSEIFDDQFSVERPDGSNFTLKIRSTKLEDSAMYFCASILVNEQFFGPGTRLTVL.

The sample holds many counts of this clonotype. The CDR3 is CAISDTDRVGEAFF. As DNA, the CDR3 is TGTGCCATCAGTGATACCGACAGGGTCGGTGAAGCTTTCTTT. V and J are TRBV10-3 and TRBJ1-1; 7 nucleotides line up with TRBD1. Losses at the gene ends were 3 bases for V and 7 bases for J; bases not matched to a gene: 8. Per the germline V gene, CDR1 is ENHRY and CDR2 is SYGVKD. The CDR3 is 14 amino acids.

For this clonotype: With a much larger clone just one base away, this may be a read error. V and J are TRBV19 and TRBJ1-1, with 10 bases lining up with TRBD1. Germline loops: CDR1 LNHDA, CDR2 SQIVND (reference sequence). V lost 7 bases and J lost 4; bases outside the gene matches: 9. The CDR3 sequence is 15 residues long. CDR3 nucleotide sequence: TGTGCCAGTACGAGACAGGGGGCGGTGAGCACTGAAGCTTTCTTT. Encoded protein: CASTRQGAVSTEAFF. Supplemented by reference TRBV19 and TRBJ1-1, the full variable domain reads DGGITQSPKYLFRKEGQNVTLSCEQNLNHDAMYWYRQDPGQGLRLIYYSQIVNDFQKGDIAEGYSVSREKKESFPLTVTSAQKNPTAFYLCASTRQGAVSTEAFFGQGTRLTVV.

This clonotype occurred many times. The chain recombines TRBV27 with TRBJ2-7; either TRBD1 or TRBD2 may supply D (5 bases each). This CDR3 comprises 16 residues. With 5 bases removed from V and 4 bases from J, the gap between germline ends came to 21 bases. Germline CDR1 is MNHEY and CDR2 is SMNVEV (reference sequence). The CDR3 DNA reads as TGTGCCAGCAGTCCTTTTCCGGGACCCGTCGTGTACGAGCAGTACTTC. This codes for CASSPFPGPVVYEQYF.

The chain employs TRBV20-1 and TRBJ1-5; D ambiguous. CDR3 length equals 12 residues. V was cut by 3 bases and J by 6 bases, with 9 bases left in between. In germline, CDR1 is DFQATT, CDR2 SNEGSKA (reference sequence). In nucleotides, the CDR3 is TGCAGTGCTAGCCTCTCAGGTCAGCCCCAGCATTTT. Translation: CSASLSGQPQHF.

Regarding this clonotype: A much larger clone differs from this one at a single base, so this may be a read error. This sequence joins TRBV7-8 and TRBJ2-7; maybe TRBD2 (6 bases). The J call could be wrong; TRBJ2-1 is a better fit for the DNA end. The CDR3 contains 14 residues. CDR1 SGHVS and CDR2 FQNEAQ come from the germline V gene. The CDR3 DNA reads TGTGCCAGCAGCTTAGGGGTGCGGGGCTACGAGCAGTTCTTC. This codes for CASSLGVRGYEQFF.

The V call is TRBV12-3 or TRBV12-4, the J call TRBJ2-1, with 12 bases identical to TRBD2. With 2 bases clipped from V and 4 bases from J, the junction kept 18 bases outside the gene matches. The CDR3 is 21 residues long. The CDR3 loop is CASSLISVESSGRAEYNEQFF. Here the CDR3 DNA reads TGTGCCAGCAGTTTAATCTCCGTCGAGTCTAGCGGGAGGGCCGAGTACAATGAGCAGTTCTTC.

This clonotype was found many times. Mismatch with germline at one junction end may stem from a read error. The V gene is TRBV7-7, the J gene TRBJ2-5; TRBD2 is a possible D gene (5 bases). In germline, CDR1 is SSHAT, CDR2 FNYEAQ (reference sequence). The CDR3 has 14 amino acids. The CDR3 DNA reads as TGTGCTAGCAGCTTATACGGGGTCCAAGAGACCCAGTACTTC. It translates to CASSLYGVQETQYF.